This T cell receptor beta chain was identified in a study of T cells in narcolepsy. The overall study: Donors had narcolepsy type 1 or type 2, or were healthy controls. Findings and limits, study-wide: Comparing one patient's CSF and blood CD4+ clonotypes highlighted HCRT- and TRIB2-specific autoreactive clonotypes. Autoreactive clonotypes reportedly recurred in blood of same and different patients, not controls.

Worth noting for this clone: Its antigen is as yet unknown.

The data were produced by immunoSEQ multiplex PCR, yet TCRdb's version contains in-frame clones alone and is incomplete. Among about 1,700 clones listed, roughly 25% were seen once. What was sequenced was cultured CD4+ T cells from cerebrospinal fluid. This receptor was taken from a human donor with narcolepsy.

The DNA of the CDR3 is TGTGCCAGTAGTACAGGGGCCACCTATTATCAGCCCCAGCATTTT. Protein product: CASSTGATYYQPQHF. The V gene is TRBV19, the J gene TRBJ1-5; tentatively, D is TRBD1 (6 bases). Germline CDR1 is LNHDA and CDR2 is SQIVND (reference sequence). The CDR3 runs to 15 residues. V lost 4 bases, J lost 5 bases, and 15 bases lay in between. Full variable domain (rest looked up from reference TRBV19 and TRBJ1-5): DGGITQSPKYLFRKEGQNVTLSCEQNLNHDAMYWYRQDPGQGLRLIYYSQIVNDFQKGDIAEGYSVSREKKESFPLTVTSAQKNPTAFYLCASSTGATYYQPQHFGDGTRLSIL.